These T cell receptor beta chains were read from a single sample in a study of cytomegalovirus exposure and HLA in healthy donors. Profiled with immunoSEQ multiplex PCR; TCRdb holds only in-frame clones, not every one. The data hold some 150,000 clones, with roughly 82% observed a single time. Sequencing was carried out using PBMCs. Receptors were obtained from a woman aged 45-59 years in good health and CMV-seropositive. Each CDR3 is given with its conserved first and last residue. The D gene is left open where the match is weak. The size entry is marked missing in some rows and otherwise reads once, few, many or a size class.

clone_size	v_call	d_call	j_call	cdr3_nt	cdr3_aa
-	TRBV19	TRBD1	TRBJ1-3	TGTGCCAGCACGGACAGGGGTTTTCTCTCTGGAAACACCATATATTTT	CASTDRGFLSGNTIYF
-	TRBV19	-	TRBJ2-6	TGTGCCAGTAGGACAGGCAGAGGGGGACTAACTGGGGCCAACGTCCTGACTTTC	CASRTGRGGLTGANVLTF
-	TRBV25-1	TRBD1	TRBJ2-3	TGTGCCAGCAGTGCGGACAGGGGGGACACAGATACGCAGTATTTT	CASSADRGDTDTQYF
-	TRBV25-1	-	TRBJ1-5	TGTGCCAGCAGTGATGGGGCAGGGTGGCAGCCCCAGCATTTT	CASSDGAGWQPQHF
-	TRBV7-9	-	TRBJ2-7	TGTGCCAGCAGCTTAGGGGAGGCCTACGAGCAGTACTTC	CASSLGEAYEQYF
-	TRBV2	-	TRBJ2-7	TGTGCCAGCAGACAGGCGGGGGCGTACGAGCAGTACTTC	CASRQAGAYEQYF
-	TRBV29-1	TRBD1	TRBJ1-6	TGCAGCGTCGGACAGGGGAAAAATTCACCCCTCCACTTT	CSVGQGKNSPLHF
-	TRBV28	-	TRBJ2-5	TGTGCCAGCAGTCGCGCCGGGACATACGAAGAGACCCAGTACTTC	CASSRAGTYEETQYF
-	TRBV30	TRBD2	TRBJ2-5	TGTGCCTTGGAGAGGGGACTAGCGCGTACCCAGTACTTC	CALERGLARTQYF
-	TRBV10-3	-	TRBJ1-1	TGTGCCATCGGGCCCACAGGGCCTGAAGCTTTCTTT	CAIGPTGPEAFF
-	TRBV10-3	TRBD1	TRBJ2-7	TGTGCCATCAGTGACCCAAACCACGGGACAGGGGTAAACGAGCAGTACTTC	CAISDPNHGTGVNEQYF
-	TRBV7-8	-	TRBJ2-3	TGTGCCAGCAGCTCTGAGGGCCGATTGATGCCCAATACGCAGTATTTT	CASSSEGRLMPNTQYF
-	TRBV21-1	-	TRBJ1-1	TGTGCCAGCACTTTAGGGGGCAAGGACACTGAAGCTTTCTTT	CASTLGGKDTEAFF
-	TRBV9	TRBD2	TRBJ2-7	TGTGCCAGCAGCCGACTAGCGGGGAAAACCTACGAGCAGTACTTC	CASSRLAGKTYEQYF
-	TRBV7-3	-	TRBJ2-2	TGTGCCAGCAGCGGGGGGGCCACCGGGGAGCTGTTTTTT	CASSGGATGELFF
-	TRBV19	-	TRBJ2-6	TGTGCCAGTAGTAAACGCGGGGAGAGCTCTGGGGCCAACGTCCTGACTTTC	CASSKRGESSGANVLTF
-	TRBV5-1	-	TRBJ1-6	TGCGCCAGCAGCTTGGCCGGCGAACCGGGTTCACCCCTCCACTTT	CASSLAGEPGSPLHF
-	TRBV9	TRBD1	TRBJ1-6	TGTGCCAGCAGCTTAAGACAGGGCTATTCACCCCTCCACTTT	CASSLRQGYSPLHF
-	TRBV14	TRBD1	TRBJ1-1	TGTGCCAGCAGCCGAACCGGGACAGGGACTGAAGCTTTCTTT	CASSRTGTGTEAFF
-	TRBV29-1	-	TRBJ1-1	TGCAGCGTTGTGGAGGTTGAAGCTTTCTTT	CSVVEVEAFF
-	TRBV9	TRBD2	TRBJ2-3	TGTGCCAGCAGCGTAGGGGACGGGGGGGCGGAGACGCAGTATTTT	CASSVGDGGAETQYF
-	TRBV7-9	TRBD2	TRBJ2-1	TGTGCCAGCAGCCACGAGACTAGCGGGGGGCCCTTTGAGCAGTTCTTC	CASSHETSGGPFEQFF
-	TRBV7-2	-	TRBJ1-5	TGTGCCAGCAGCTTATGGGGCGGAAGCAATCAGCCCCAGCATTTT	CASSLWGGSNQPQHF
-	TRBV9	TRBD1	TRBJ1-6	TGTGCCAGCGGGGGCGGGACAGCTGGAGGATCACCCCTCCACTTT	CASGGGTAGGSPLHF
-	TRBV5-1	-	TRBJ2-2	TGCGCCAGCAGCTTGAGGCCGGGGATGGACACCGGGGAGCTGTTTTTT	CASSLRPGMDTGELFF
once	TRBV6-5	-	TRBJ2-2	TGTGCCAGCAGTTTCCCGGACACCGCCGGGGAGCTGTTTTTT	CASSFPDTAGELFF
-	TRBV5-6	TRBD2	TRBJ2-2	TGTGCCAGCAGCTTGGAGCGGGTTCTAGCGGGGGGAGCCGGGGAGCTGTTTTTT	CASSLERVLAGGAGELFF
-	TRBV23-1	-	TRBJ1-2	TGCGCCAGCAGTCATTTGTGGGCTCCGTATGGCTACACCTTC	CASSHLWAPYGYTF
-	TRBV5-8	-	TRBJ2-7	TGTGCCAGCAGGTACTCGGGGGAGCAGTACTTC	CASRYSGEQYF
-	TRBV6-5	TRBD1	TRBJ2-4	TGTGCCAGCAGTAACAGGGGGCCGTGGGACATTCAGTACTTC	CASSNRGPWDIQYF
-	TRBV5-1	TRBD1	TRBJ1-3	TGCGCCAGCAGCGTAGGTGCGACGGGGACAGGGGGCTCTGGAAACACCATATATTTT	CASSVGATGTGGSGNTIYF
-	TRBV11-2	TRBD2	TRBJ2-5	TGTGCCAGCAGCCTTGACGGGGGGGCCGAATACTTC	CASSLDGGAEYF
-	TRBV15	-	TRBJ2-2	TGTGCCACCAGCAGAGAGATCGGAGGGACCGGGGAGCTGTTTTTT	CATSREIGGTGELFF
once	TRBV7-9	-	TRBJ1-1	TGTGCCAGCAGCCGACCGGGAGACACTGAAGCTTTCTTT	CASSRPGDTEAFF
-	TRBV4-3	-	TRBJ1-2	TGCGCCAGCAGCCAAGAGGAGGGATTTGACTATGGCTACACCTTC	CASSQEEGFDYGYTF
-	TRBV7-2	-	TRBJ2-3	TGTGCCAGCAGCTTAACGGCTGTTGGCCGGGGGAAGAGCGATACGCAGTATTTT	CASSLTAVGRGKSDTQYF
once	TRBV19	-	TRBJ1-5	TGTGCCAGTAGTCCGGACCGGGGAGGCAATCAGCCCCAGCATTTT	CASSPDRGGNQPQHF
few	TRBV5-1	TRBD1	TRBJ1-1	TGCGCCAGCAGCTTGAGCGGGGGACAGATGAACACTGAAGCTTTCTTT	CASSLSGGQMNTEAFF
-	TRBV7-3	-	TRBJ1-1	TGTGCCAGCAGCTTAGGCGCGGTCACTGAAGCTTTCTTT	CASSLGAVTEAFF
once	TRBV28	-	TRBJ2-1	TGTGCCAGCAGTTTGTATGCTACCTCCTACAATGAGCAGTTCTTC	CASSLYATSYNEQFF
-	TRBV30	TRBD1	TRBJ1-2	TGTGCCTGGAGTGCCCACAGGGGAGGCTACACCTTC	CAWSAHRGGYTF
-	TRBV29-1	TRBD2	TRBJ2-1	TGCAGCGTTGCCGGGACTAGATATTACAATGAGCAGTTCTTC	CSVAGTRYYNEQFF
-	TRBV9	TRBD1	TRBJ2-1	TGTGCCAGCAGCGTAGGGACAGGGGTGTTCATGTCGACCAATGAGCAGTTCTTC	CASSVGTGVFMSTNEQFF
-	TRBV11-2	-	TRBJ2-2	TGTGCCAGCACCCTTATGAACACCGGGGAGCTGTTTTTT	CASTLMNTGELFF
-	TRBV27	TRBD1	TRBJ1-2	TGTGCCAGCACCGAGGGGCAGGGGGCGGGAGGCTACACCTTC	CASTEGQGAGGYTF
-	TRBV9	-	TRBJ1-1	TGTGCCAGCAGCGTAGATAAGGACCGACGGGAGGCTTTCTTT	CASSVDKDRREAFF
-	TRBV29-1	-	TRBJ2-5	TGCAGCGTTGAATTGATAGTTCAAGAGACCCAGTACTTC	CSVELIVQETQYF
-	TRBV6-5	TRBD1	TRBJ1-1	TGTGCCACACGAACCGGGACAGGGGCAACTGAAGCTTTCTTT	CATRTGTGATEAFF
-	TRBV6-1	-	TRBJ1-1	TGTGCCAGCAGCGGGACCCAAACAGGGACTGAAGCTTTCTTT	CASSGTQTGTEAFF
-	TRBV5-4	-	TRBJ2-3	TGTGCCAGCAGCAGACGGACAGTTAAGACAGATACGCAGTATTTT	CASSRRTVKTDTQYF